This record concerns one TCR beta chain sequence. These data originate in a study of blood T cell repertoires in COVID-19. Study-level information: Some COVID-19 samples were acute and others convalescent; all came from the United States, Italy and Spain. PBMCs, B-cell-depleted T cells, or T cells provided the cDNA or gDNA that made up the material.

Per the study methods: Reference gene primer amplification in the assay estimated nucleated cell counts. Measured with immunoSEQ multiplex PCR; TCRdb has only the in-frame clones, and not every one. That table gives V, J and clone size, and the DNA gave D and trimming. Seen here are approximately 90,000 clones, 80% to 90% observed once, and the top ten hold roughly 7.1%. V gave up 0 bases and J gave up 7 bases; unmatched junction bases: 8. The V gene's germline CDR1 is LGHNA and CDR2 YSLEER. The CDR3 totals 16 residues. Sequenced sample: peripheral blood. This chain links TRBV4-3 with TRBJ2-1; TRBD2 matches at 8 bases. The TCR comes from a human donor with acute or convalescent COVID-19. The donor label of this sample is uncertain. DNA for the CDR3: TGCGCCAGCAGCCAAGACGTGAGCGGGGGAGAGAATGAGCAGTTCTTC. This sequence encodes CASSQDVSGGENEQFF.